The 17 T cell receptor beta chains presented below share a single source sample, sequenced in a study of T cell repertoires in cytomegalovirus infection (dated by TCRdb to between 2017 and 2020). Sequencer: Illumina HiSeq 1500. TCRdb reprocessing: public reads trimmed at Q25 with fastp, clones called with MiXCR, in-frame beta chains kept. CDR3 protein duplicates are merged, each entry listing the most common genes and DNA. The sample table holds fewer than 350,000 distinct CDR3 sequences, of which roughly a sixth were seen once. Clones ranked in the top ten supply around 12% of the sample. The sample taken for sequencing was PBMCs. Receptor source: a human donor in good health (CMV status not recorded). Some clones in this sample may be carry-over from other donors' samples.

This clonotype was observed many times. The V and J genes are TRBV7-2 and TRBJ1-2; D call uncertain. The germline V gene has CDR1 SGHTA and CDR2 FQGNSA. This CDR3 spans 14 amino acids. The V and J ends lost 5 bases and 2 bases respectively, with 12 bases between them. This CDR3 is CASSQHPQNYGYTF. CDR3 in DNA: TGTGCCAGCAGCCAACACCCACAGAACTATGGCTACACCTTC.

This sequence joins TRBV6-5 and TRBJ2-1; 10 nucleotides agree with TRBD2. V lost 0 bases, J lost 8 bases, and 10 bases stayed unmatched. CDR1 and CDR2 from the germline V gene are MNHEY and SVGAGI. The CDR3 is made up of 17 amino acids. Written as DNA, the CDR3 is TGTGCCAGCAGTTACTCTCGAGCGGGGGGGCCAGAAGATGAGCAGTTCTTC. Translating it yields CASSYSRAGGPEDEQFF.

The chain has TRBV6-5 and TRBJ1-3, with 10 bases identical to TRBD1. Germline CDR1 is MNHEY and CDR2 is SVGAGI. The ends lost 8 bases at V and 0 bases at J; junction bases unmatched: 16. CDR3 length equals 19 residues. CDR3 sequence: CASQSRGSGQGFSGNTIYF. The CDR3, as DNA: TGTGCCAGCCAGTCTAGAGGATCGGGACAGGGGTTCTCTGGAAACACCATATATTTT.

This clonotype was seen only a few times. The gene calls are TRBV20-1 and TRBJ2-7, with 7 positions matching TRBD2. The trim removed 5 bases at V and 3 bases at J, leaving 10 bases unmatched. This CDR3 is 14 amino acids long. The germline V gene encodes CDR1 DFQATT and CDR2 SNEGSKA (reference sequence). CDR3 sequence reads: CSALALADFYEQYF. DNA of the CDR3: TGCAGTGCTCTTGCTCTAGCGGACTTCTACGAGCAGTACTTC.

This clonotype came up many times. V and J are TRBV6-2 or TRBV6-3 and TRBJ1-5; D gene unclear. CDR1 MNHEY and CDR2 SVGEGT come from the germline V gene. The CDR3 has 15 residues. Trimming shortened V by 5 bases and J by 4 bases, and 15 bases separated the two germline ends. In nucleotides, the CDR3 is TGTGCCAGCAGTCACCCGGAAACAAGGAATCAGCCCCAGCATTTT. Protein sequence: CASSHPETRNQPQHF.

The table lists this clonotype with a few counts. Here the CDR3 reads CASRLSGTSLPGELFF. The CDR3 coding sequence is TGTGCCAGCAGGTTGAGTGGGACTAGTCTCCCCGGGGAGCTGTTTTTT. The chain uses TRBV6-2 or TRBV6-3 and TRBJ2-2, with 8 positions matching TRBD2. The V gene's germline CDR1 is MNHEY and CDR2 SVGEGT. The CDR3 is 16 amino acids. Unmatched junction bases numbered 12, after V lost 6 bases and J lost 6 bases.

V and J are TRBV6-6 and TRBJ2-1, with a possible D match to TRBD1 (5 bases). Trimming took off 2 bases at V and 7 bases at J, with 15 bases between the two ends. The CDR3 is made up of 15 amino acids. Germline-derived CDR1 and CDR2 are MNHNY and SVGAGI (reference sequence). The CDR3 loop is CASSYAGQGGNEQFF. CDR3 DNA: TGTGCCAGCAGTTACGCCGGCCAGGGCGGAAATGAGCAGTTCTTC.

This chain links TRBV20-1 with TRBJ1-1; no clear D gene. The CDR3 has 10 residues. The ends were cut back, 5 bases at V and 4 bases at J, with 5 bases in the middle. The germline CDR1 and CDR2 sequences are DFQATT and SNEGSKA (reference sequence). This chain's CDR3 is CSAYGTEAFF. As DNA, the CDR3 is TGCAGTGCTTATGGCACTGAAGCTTTCTTT.

This clonotype was observed a few times. The chain combines TRBV5-4 with TRBJ1-1; D ambiguous. V was pared by 2 bases and J by 3 bases, with 8 bases between. CDR3 size: 13 residues. The germline V gene has CDR1 SGHNT and CDR2 YYREEE (reference sequence). Here the CDR3 reads CASSFWLDTEAFF. In nucleotides, the CDR3 is TGTGCCAGCAGCTTTTGGTTGGACACTGAAGCTTTCTTT.

This clonotype was seen at least ten times. The chain couples TRBV12-3 or TRBV12-4 to TRBJ1-3, with unresolved D. CDR3 length equals 15 residues. The germline V and J ends were trimmed by 2 bases and 2 bases, with 10 bases remaining between them. CDR3 sequence: CASSLPYSAGNTIYF. CDR3 nucleotide sequence: TGTGCCAGCAGTTTACCTTACAGCGCTGGAAACACCATATATTTT.

V gene TRBV7-3 combines with J gene TRBJ2-1, with 14 bases that match TRBD2. The V gene end was trimmed by 4 bases and the J gene end by 8 bases; junction bases not matched to a gene: 4. CDR3 length equals 15 residues. Germline CDR1 is SGHTA and CDR2 is FQGTGA. CDR3 protein: CASSSGLAGAYEQFF. CDR3 sequence (DNA): TGTGCCAGCAGCTCGGGACTAGCGGGGGCGTATGAGCAGTTCTTC. Using reference TRBV7-3 and TRBJ2-1 for the parts outside the CDR3, the full variable domain is GAGVSQTPSNKVTEKGKYVELRCDPISGHTALYWYRQSLGQGPEFLIYFQGTGAADDSGLPNDRFFAVRPEGSVSTLKIQRTERGDSAVYLCASSSGLAGAYEQFFGPGTRLTVL.

This clonotype was picked up many times. The rearrangement joins TRBV7-2 to TRBJ2-2; D gene ambiguous. V was shortened by 3 bases and J by 7 bases, with 15 bases between the two germline ends. Per the germline V gene, CDR1 is SGHTA and CDR2 is FQGNSA. CDR3 size: 15 residues. The CDR3 is CASSFDGGRGGELFF. Here the CDR3 DNA reads TGTGCCAGCAGCTTTGACGGCGGCCGCGGCGGGGAGCTGTTTTTT.

V is TRBV7-6 and J is TRBJ2-1; 7 bases line up with TRBD2. The CDR3 is made up of 15 amino acids. Germline V gene lookup returns CDR1 SGHVS and CDR2 FNYEAQ. Trimming cost V 5 bases and J 5 bases; bases outside gene matches: 9. The CDR3 nucleotides read TGTGCCAGCAGCCCCGCCCCACGGGGGGACAATGAGCAGTTCTTC. Its protein is CASSPAPRGDNEQFF.

The sample holds many counts of this clonotype. The chain recombines TRBV7-9 with TRBJ1-3, with D maybe TRBD1 (5 bases). Germline V gene lookup returns CDR1 SEHNR and CDR2 FQNEAQ (reference sequence). The CDR3 contains 16 residues. V was trimmed by 3 bases and J by 0 bases, leaving 12 bases between them. The CDR3 sequence is CASSFSGTVSGNTIYF. For the CDR3, the DNA is TGTGCCAGCAGCTTCAGCGGGACTGTCTCTGGAAACACCATATATTTT.

This clonotype was recorded many times. The rearrangement joins TRBV5-1 to TRBJ2-3; D call uncertain. Deletions cut 5 bases from V and 2 bases from J, with 12 bases between. Germline V gives CDR1 SGHRS, CDR2 YFSETQ. The CDR3 totals 14 residues. The CDR3 is CASSLLRATDTQYF. As DNA, the CDR3 is TGCGCCAGCAGTCTTCTCCGGGCCACAGATACGCAGTATTTT. The full variable domain, in which reference TRBV5-1 and TRBJ2-3 provide the parts outside the CDR3, is KAGVTQTPRYLIKTRGQQVTLSCSPISGHRSVSWYQQTPGQGLQFLFEYFSETQRNKGNFPGRFSGRQFSNSRSEMNVSTLELGDSALYLCASSLLRATDTQYFGPGTRLTVL.

There are many counts of this clonotype. At one end, the junction sequence differs from germline, possibly due to a read error. The chain joins TRBV5-4 to TRBJ1-3; D ambiguous. This CDR3 is built from 14 residues. Germline CDR1 is SGHNT and CDR2 is YYREEE (reference sequence). Here the CDR3 reads CASSLDQAVRVPNF. The CDR3 DNA sequence: TGTGCCAGCAGCTTGGATCAGGCGGTACGCGTGCCGAATTTT.

This clonotype was counted only a few times. The V gene is TRBV7-3, the J gene TRBJ2-2; D remains ambiguous. This CDR3 spans 14 amino acids. The ends were cut back, 5 bases at V and 4 bases at J, with 11 bases in the middle. Germline V gene data show CDR1 as SGHTA and CDR2 as FQGTGA. CDR3 protein: CASSATGGTGELFF. CDR3 nucleotides: TGTGCCAGCAGCGCGACGGGTGGCACCGGGGAGCTGTTTTTT.